The T cell receptor beta chain under discussion was sequenced for a study of blood T cell repertoires in COVID-19. In the study overall: Acute and convalescent COVID-19 specimens originated in the United States, Italy and Spain.

Seattle researchers signed up patients amid active infection and tracked them longitudinally. V shed 0 bases and J shed 0 bases, with 17 bases lying between them. The CDR3 has 19 residues. The germline V gene encodes CDR1 SNHLY and CDR2 FYNNEI. In the authors' workflow: Reference gene primers were amplified, and this amplification served to estimate nucleated cell counts. Only in-frame clones appear in the TCRdb table, and some are missing; sequencing was by immunoSEQ multiplex PCR. V and J calls and clone size come straight from that table; D and trimming were deduced from the DNA. There are 150,000 to 170,000 clones in the sample; approximately 80% occur only once, and about 12% lies in the top ten. Only a few counts were recorded for this clone.

The specimen was peripheral blood. The origin of this receptor is a woman aged 60-75 years with COVID-19, enrolled during active disease. This rearrangement joins TRBV2 to TRBJ1-4; TRBD1 is a possible D gene (6 bases). The CDR3 protein is CASSEARYRDPATNEKLFF. The CDR3 nucleotides read TGTGCCAGCAGTGAAGCGCGATACAGGGACCCAGCAACTAATGAAAAACTGTTTTTT.